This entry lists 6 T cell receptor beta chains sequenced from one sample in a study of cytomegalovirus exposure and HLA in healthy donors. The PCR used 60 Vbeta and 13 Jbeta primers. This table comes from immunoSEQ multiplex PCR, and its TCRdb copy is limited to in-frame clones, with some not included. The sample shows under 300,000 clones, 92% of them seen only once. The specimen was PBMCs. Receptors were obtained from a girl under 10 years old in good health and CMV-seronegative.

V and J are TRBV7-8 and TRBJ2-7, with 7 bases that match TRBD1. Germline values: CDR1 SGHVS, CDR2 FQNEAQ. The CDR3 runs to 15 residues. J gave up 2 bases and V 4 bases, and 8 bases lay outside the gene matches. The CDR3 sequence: CASSSLQGWTYEQYF. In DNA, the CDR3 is TGTGCCAGCAGCTCGTTACAGGGGTGGACCTACGAGCAGTACTTC.

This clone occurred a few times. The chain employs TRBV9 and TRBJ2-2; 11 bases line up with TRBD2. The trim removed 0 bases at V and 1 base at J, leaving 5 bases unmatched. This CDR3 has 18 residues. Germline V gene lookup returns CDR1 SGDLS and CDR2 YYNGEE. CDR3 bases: TGTGCCAGCAGCGTAGTACTAGCGGGGGCCATGAACACCGGGGAGCTGTTTTTT. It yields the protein CASSVVLAGAMNTGELFF.

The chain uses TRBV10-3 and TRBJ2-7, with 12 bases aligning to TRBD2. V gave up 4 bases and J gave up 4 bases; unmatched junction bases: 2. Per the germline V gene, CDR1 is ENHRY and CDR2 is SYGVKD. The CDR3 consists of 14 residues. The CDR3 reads CAISAGTSGYEQYF. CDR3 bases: TGTGCCATCAGTGCCGGGACTAGCGGGTACGAGCAGTACTTC.

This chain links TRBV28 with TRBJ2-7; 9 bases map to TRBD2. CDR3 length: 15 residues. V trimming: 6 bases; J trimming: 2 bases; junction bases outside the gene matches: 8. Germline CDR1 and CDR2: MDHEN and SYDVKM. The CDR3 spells CASRSLSGGPYEQYF. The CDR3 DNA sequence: TGTGCCAGCAGATCCCTTAGCGGGGGACCCTACGAGCAGTACTTC. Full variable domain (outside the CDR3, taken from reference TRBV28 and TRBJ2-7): DVKVTQSSRYLVKRTGEKVFLECVQDMDHENMFWYRQDPGLGLRLIYFSYDVKMKEKGDIPEGYSVSREKKERFSLILESASTNQTSMYLCASRSLSGGPYEQYFGPGTRLTVT.

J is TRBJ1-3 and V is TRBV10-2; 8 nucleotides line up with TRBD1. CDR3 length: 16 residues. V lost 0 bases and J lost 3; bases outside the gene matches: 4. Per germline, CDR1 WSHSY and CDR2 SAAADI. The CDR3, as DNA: TGCGCCAGCAGTGAGTCGACAGGGGATAATGGAAACACCATATATTTT. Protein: CASSESTGDNGNTIYF.

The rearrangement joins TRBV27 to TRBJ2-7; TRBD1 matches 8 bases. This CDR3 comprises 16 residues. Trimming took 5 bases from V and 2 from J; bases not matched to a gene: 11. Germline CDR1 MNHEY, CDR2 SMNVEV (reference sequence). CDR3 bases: TGTGCCAGCAGTCGACAAACCGGGACAGGAACCTACGAGCAGTACTTC. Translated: CASSRQTGTGTYEQYF.